This TCR beta chain was recorded in a study of Ad26.COV2.S vaccination and SARS-CoV-2 variants. Study-wide points: Substantial response breadth was reportedly seen for spike-specific CD8+ and CD4+ T cells after vaccination. Vaccine recipients showed a spike-specific TCR breadth that was higher than in placebo recipients. TCR breadth and depth estimates may have understated total T cell responses.

The germline CDR1 and CDR2 sequences are GTSNPN and SVGIG (reference sequence). The CDR3 is made up of 16 amino acids. V shed 0 bases and J shed 2 bases, with 11 bases lying between them. TCRdb's table, derived via immunoSEQ multiplex PCR, lists solely in-frame clones and lacks some. The profile shows roughly 180,000 clones, 87% of them singletons. This clone showed up just a few times. What it binds is not known. The sample in question was peripheral blood, obtained after recovery from COVID-19. The clonotype was recovered from a human donor who had recovered from COVID-19. V gene TRBV30 combines with J gene TRBJ1-6; TRBD1 is a possible D gene (5 bases). The CDR3 spells CAWSVKPGAYNSPLHF. Here the CDR3 DNA reads TGTGCCTGGAGTGTTAAGCCGGGGGCCTATAATTCACCCCTCCACTTT.